This T cell receptor (beta chain) was identified during a study of CD8 T cells in Susac syndrome. CDR3 length: 16 amino acids. The V and J ends lost 2 bases and 5 bases respectively, with 20 bases between them. Germline assignment: CDR1 SGHRS and CDR2 YFSETQ. Sequencing of TCR beta was carried out in blood CD8+ and CD4+ T cells. Healthy donors matched for age and sex were used as controls. As concerns this clonotype: As yet, its antigen is unknown.

Random-hexamer reverse transcription was applied to roughly 0.5 to 1 ug RNA. Coverage of TCR beta CDR3 amplification by immunoSEQ multiplex PCR extended to 54 Vbeta and 13 Jbeta. TCRdb ran MiXCR on the immunoSEQ multiplex PCR reads and lists one entry per CDR3 protein. The sample holds 100,000 to 150,000 distinct CDR3 sequences, around 95% seen once. Study-wide points: Acknowledgment was made by the study that its TCR sequencing and HLA analysis involved a relatively small number of individuals.

V is TRBV5-1 and J is TRBJ2-7; the D call may be TRBD1 or TRBD2 (6 bases each). The clonotype originates from a human donor in good health. The sample was CD4+ T cells from PBMCs. CDR3 coding DNA: TGCGCCAGCAGCTTTATTCTCCAGGGGACTGGCGACGAGCAGTACTTC. Residues: CASSFILQGTGDEQYF.